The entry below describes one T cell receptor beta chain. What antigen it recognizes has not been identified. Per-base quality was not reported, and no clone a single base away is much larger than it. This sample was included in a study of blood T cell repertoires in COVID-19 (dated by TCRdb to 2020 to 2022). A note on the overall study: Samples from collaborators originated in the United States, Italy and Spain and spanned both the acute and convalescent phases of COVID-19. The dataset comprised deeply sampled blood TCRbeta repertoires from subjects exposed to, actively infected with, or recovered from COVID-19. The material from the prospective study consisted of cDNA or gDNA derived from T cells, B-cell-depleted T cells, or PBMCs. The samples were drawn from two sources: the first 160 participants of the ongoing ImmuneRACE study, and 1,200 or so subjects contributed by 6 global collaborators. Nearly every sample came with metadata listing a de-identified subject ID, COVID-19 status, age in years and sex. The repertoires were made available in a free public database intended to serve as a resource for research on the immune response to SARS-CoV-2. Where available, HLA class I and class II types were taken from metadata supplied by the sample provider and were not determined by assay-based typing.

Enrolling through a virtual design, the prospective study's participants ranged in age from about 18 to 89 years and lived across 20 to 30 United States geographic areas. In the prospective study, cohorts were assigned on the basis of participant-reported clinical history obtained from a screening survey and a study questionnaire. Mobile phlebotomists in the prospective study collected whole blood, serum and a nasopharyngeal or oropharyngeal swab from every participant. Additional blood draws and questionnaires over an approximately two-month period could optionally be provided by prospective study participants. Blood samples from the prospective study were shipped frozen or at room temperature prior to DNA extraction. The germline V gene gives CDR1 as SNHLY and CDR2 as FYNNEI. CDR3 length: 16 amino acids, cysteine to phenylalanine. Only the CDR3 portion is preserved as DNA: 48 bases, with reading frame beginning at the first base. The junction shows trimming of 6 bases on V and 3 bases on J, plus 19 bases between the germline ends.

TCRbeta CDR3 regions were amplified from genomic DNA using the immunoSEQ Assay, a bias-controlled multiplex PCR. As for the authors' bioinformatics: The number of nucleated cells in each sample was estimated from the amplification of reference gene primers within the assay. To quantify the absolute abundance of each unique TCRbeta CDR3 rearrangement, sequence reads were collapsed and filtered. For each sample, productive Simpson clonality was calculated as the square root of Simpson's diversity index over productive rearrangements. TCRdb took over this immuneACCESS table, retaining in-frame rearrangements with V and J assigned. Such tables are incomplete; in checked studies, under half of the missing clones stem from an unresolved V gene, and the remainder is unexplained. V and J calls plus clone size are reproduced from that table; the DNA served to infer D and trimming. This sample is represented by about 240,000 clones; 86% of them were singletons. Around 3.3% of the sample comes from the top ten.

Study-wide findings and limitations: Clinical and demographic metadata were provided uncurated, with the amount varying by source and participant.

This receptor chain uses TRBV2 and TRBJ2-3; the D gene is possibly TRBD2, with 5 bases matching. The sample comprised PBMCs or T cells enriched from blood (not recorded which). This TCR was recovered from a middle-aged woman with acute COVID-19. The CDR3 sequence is CASRSGNFKLTDTQYF. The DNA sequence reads TGTGCCAGCAGATCCGGGAACTTCAAGCTGACAGATACGCAGTATTTT.